These T cell receptor beta chains were read from a single sample in a study of CD8 T cells in ankylosing spondylitis. MiXCR, applied by TCRdb to the 5' RACE reads, yields one record per CDR3 protein. The sample comprises more than 150,000 distinct CDR3 sequences, more than 10% of which are singletons, and approximately 17% rests with the top ten. Sequencing used blood, either unsorted or a sorted T cell fraction (not recorded which). These receptors all stem from a male donor with ankylosing spondylitis or in good health (not recorded which). The CDR3 runs from the conserved cysteine through the conserved F or W. Each record gives: clone size, J gene, D gene, V gene, CDR3 DNA, CDR3 protein. The D gene is left open where the match is weak. Only some rows state a clone size, as once, few, many or a class for expanded clones.

clone_size: few
j_call: TRBJ1-1
d_call: -
v_call: TRBV7-9
cdr3_nt: TGTGCCAGCAGCTCCCCGGCGGGGGCGCGAACTGAAGCTTTCTTT
cdr3_aa: CASSSPAGARTEAFF

clone_size: many
j_call: TRBJ2-5
d_call: -
v_call: TRBV11-2
cdr3_nt: TGTGCCAGCAGCCTCACCCTTCCAGAGACCCAGTACTTC
cdr3_aa: CASSLTLPETQYF

clone_size: -
j_call: TRBJ2-1
d_call: -
v_call: TRBV19
cdr3_nt: TGTGCCAGTAGGGAGGGGGTCGAGGGCGGAGGCCCCTACAATGAGCAGTTCTTC
cdr3_aa: CASREGVEGGGPYNEQFF

clone_size: few
j_call: TRBJ1-6
d_call: -
v_call: TRBV5-1
cdr3_nt: TGCGCCAGCAGCCACTCAGCGGGGGCCCCATTCGGTAATTCACCCCTCCACTTT
cdr3_aa: CASSHSAGAPFGNSPLHF

clone_size: -
j_call: TRBJ2-3
d_call: -
v_call: TRBV3-1
cdr3_nt: TGTGCCAGCAGCCTTGGGTTCGCGAGCCCAGATACGCAGTATTTT
cdr3_aa: CASSLGFASPDTQYF

clone_size: few
j_call: TRBJ2-1
d_call: TRBD2
v_call: TRBV7-9
cdr3_nt: TGTGCCACCCAAAGGCTAGCGGGGGCCTCCTCCTACAATGAGCAGTTCTTC
cdr3_aa: CATQRLAGASSYNEQFF

clone_size: -
j_call: TRBJ2-6
d_call: -
v_call: TRBV7-9
cdr3_nt: TGTGCCAGCAGCGGCACACAGGGAGCTGGGGCCAACGTCCTGACTTTC
cdr3_aa: CASSGTQGAGANVLTF

clone_size: -
j_call: TRBJ2-1
d_call: -
v_call: TRBV9
cdr3_nt: TGTGCCAGCAGCGTAGGGGGAGAGGCCTACAATGAGCAGTTCTTC
cdr3_aa: CASSVGGEAYNEQFF

clone_size: many
j_call: TRBJ2-7
d_call: -
v_call: TRBV30
cdr3_nt: TGTGCCTGGAGTGTAACGAGCTCCTACGAGCAGTACTTC
cdr3_aa: CAWSVTSSYEQYF

clone_size: -
j_call: TRBJ2-5
d_call: -
v_call: TRBV6-1
cdr3_nt: TGTGCCAGCAGCCCTACACAGGGCGACCAAGAGACCCAGTACTTC
cdr3_aa: CASSPTQGDQETQYF

clone_size: -
j_call: TRBJ1-1
d_call: -
v_call: TRBV3-1
cdr3_nt: TGTGCCAGCGCCGAACAGGAGGCAGATGAAGCTTTCTTT
cdr3_aa: CASAEQEADEAFF

clone_size: few
j_call: TRBJ2-5
d_call: -
v_call: TRBV15
cdr3_nt: TGTGCCACCAGCATCAGAGGAGAGACCCAGTACTTC
cdr3_aa: CATSIRGETQYF

clone_size: many
j_call: TRBJ2-3
d_call: -
v_call: TRBV6-1
cdr3_nt: TGTGCCAGCAGTCCCTACAACGGGGCCAACACAGATACGCAGTATTTT
cdr3_aa: CASSPYNGANTDTQYF

clone_size: few
j_call: TRBJ2-1
d_call: TRBD2
v_call: TRBV6-1
cdr3_nt: TGTGCCAGCAGTGAAACGGGGGGGTACGGGACTTATTACAATGAGCAGTTCTTC
cdr3_aa: CASSETGGYGTYYNEQFF

clone_size: -
j_call: TRBJ2-7
d_call: -
v_call: TRBV5-1
cdr3_nt: TGCGCCAGCAGCTCTACAGGGCCTCCCTACGAGCAGTACTTC
cdr3_aa: CASSSTGPPYEQYF

clone_size: -
j_call: TRBJ2-7
d_call: -
v_call: TRBV6-1
cdr3_nt: TGTGCCAGCAGTGAACTGGCAGGGGACTACGAGCAGTACTTC
cdr3_aa: CASSELAGDYEQYF

clone_size: few
j_call: TRBJ2-3
d_call: TRBD2
v_call: TRBV18
cdr3_nt: TGTGCCAGCTCGTCGACTAGCGGGGGAACAACAGATACGCAGTATTTT
cdr3_aa: CASSSTSGGTTDTQYF

clone_size: -
j_call: TRBJ2-1
d_call: -
v_call: TRBV3-1
cdr3_nt: TGTGCCAGCAGCCAAGATCTAACTATTAATGATCAGTTCTTC
cdr3_aa: CASSQDLTINDQFF

clone_size: -
j_call: TRBJ2-7
d_call: -
v_call: TRBV11-1
cdr3_nt: TGTGCCAGCAGCCGAATGGGAAGGGACCCACCACATCCTTCTGGTTACGAGCAGTACTTC
cdr3_aa: CASSRMGRDPPHPSGYEQYF

clone_size: few
j_call: TRBJ2-7
d_call: -
v_call: TRBV27
cdr3_nt: TGTGCCAGCAGTGGAGGGACCTACGAGCAGTACTTC
cdr3_aa: CASSGGTYEQYF

clone_size: -
j_call: TRBJ2-7
d_call: -
v_call: TRBV5-6
cdr3_nt: TGTGCCAGCAGCTTGCGCGAGGGGCCCAACGAGCAGTACTTC
cdr3_aa: CASSLREGPNEQYF

clone_size: -
j_call: TRBJ2-7
d_call: -
v_call: TRBV12-3/TRBV12-4
cdr3_nt: TGTGCCAGCAGGGCCACAGGGTTCGCCTACGAGCAGTACTTC
cdr3_aa: CASRATGFAYEQYF

clone_size: -
j_call: TRBJ2-2
d_call: -
v_call: TRBV4-1
cdr3_nt: TGCGCCAGCAGGCCAAGATCTGTTGTAGTGGCTAGCTCGAACACCGGGGAGCTGTTTTTT
cdr3_aa: CASRPRSVVVASSNTGELFF

clone_size: few
j_call: TRBJ2-7
d_call: -
v_call: TRBV9
cdr3_nt: TGTGCCAGCAGCCGGGACATCGACGAGCAGTACTTC
cdr3_aa: CASSRDIDEQYF

clone_size: -
j_call: TRBJ2-6
d_call: -
v_call: TRBV11-1
cdr3_nt: TGTGCCAGCAGCTTAGCAAGGTTTCCGACAAGCCTAGGAACTGGGGCCAACGTCCTGACTTTC
cdr3_aa: CASSLARFPTSLGTGANVLTF

clone_size: -
j_call: TRBJ2-1
d_call: TRBD2
v_call: TRBV6-5
cdr3_nt: TGTGCCAGCAGTTACTCGACTAGCGGGTACAATGAGCAGTTCTTC
cdr3_aa: CASSYSTSGYNEQFF

clone_size: -
j_call: TRBJ2-2
d_call: -
v_call: TRBV5-1
cdr3_nt: TGCGCCAGCAGCGAGAAGACCGGGGAGCTGTTTTTT
cdr3_aa: CASSEKTGELFF

clone_size: few
j_call: TRBJ2-3
d_call: TRBD1
v_call: TRBV13
cdr3_nt: TGTGCCAGCAGCCAACAGGGGCCAGGGACAGATACGCAGTATTTT
cdr3_aa: CASSQQGPGTDTQYF

clone_size: few
j_call: TRBJ1-6
d_call: -
v_call: TRBV5-6
cdr3_nt: TGTGCCAGCACCCTTGGTGGCAGCTCCTATAATTCACCCCTCCACTTT
cdr3_aa: CASTLGGSSYNSPLHF